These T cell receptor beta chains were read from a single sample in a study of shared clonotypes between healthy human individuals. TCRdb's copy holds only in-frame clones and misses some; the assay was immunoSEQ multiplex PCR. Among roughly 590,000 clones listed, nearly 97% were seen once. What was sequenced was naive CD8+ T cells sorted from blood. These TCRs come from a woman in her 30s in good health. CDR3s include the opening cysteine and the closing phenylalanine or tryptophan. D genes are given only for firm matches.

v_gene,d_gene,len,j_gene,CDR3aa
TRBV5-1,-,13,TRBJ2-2,CASSWTDGGELFF
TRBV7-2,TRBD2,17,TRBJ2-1,CASSFSGREEFNNEQFF
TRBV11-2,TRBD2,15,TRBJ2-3,CASRRAGEVTDTQYF
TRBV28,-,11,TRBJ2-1,CASSLIVEQFF
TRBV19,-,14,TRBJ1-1,CASSILRTNTEAFF
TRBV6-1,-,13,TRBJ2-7,CASNPGGMDEQYF
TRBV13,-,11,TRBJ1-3,CASSLGQGTYF
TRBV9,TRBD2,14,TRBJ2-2,CASSPGGGTGELFF
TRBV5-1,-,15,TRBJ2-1,CASSDPGPSYNEQFF
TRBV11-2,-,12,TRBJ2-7,CASSLGAYEQYF
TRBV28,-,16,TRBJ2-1,CASSLPPRIGYNEQFF
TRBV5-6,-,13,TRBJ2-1,CASSLVPHNEQFF
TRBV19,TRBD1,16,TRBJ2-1,CASSPLRDRGKNEQFF
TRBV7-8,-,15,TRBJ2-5,CASTKIQRLQETQYF
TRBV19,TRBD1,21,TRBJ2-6,CASSINLTGSAVKSGANVLTF
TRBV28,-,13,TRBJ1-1,CATSGGENTEAFF
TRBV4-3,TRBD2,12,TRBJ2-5,CASSGLEETQYF
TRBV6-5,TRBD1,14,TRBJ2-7,CASSYGTGAYEQYF
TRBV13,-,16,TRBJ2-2,CASSLNDLTRAGELFF
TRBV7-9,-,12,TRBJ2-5,CASSPSVETQYF
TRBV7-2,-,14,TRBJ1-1,CASSLLQVNTEAFF
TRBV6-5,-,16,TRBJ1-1,CASSYSAGEMNTEAFF
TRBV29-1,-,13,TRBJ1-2,CSVEDKQLYGYTF
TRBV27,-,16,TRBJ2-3,CASSFAGGGLTDTQYF
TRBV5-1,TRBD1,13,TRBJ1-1,CASSSHQGAEAFF
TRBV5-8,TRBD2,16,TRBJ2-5,CASSLGASGNKETQYF
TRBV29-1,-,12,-,CSVVTHYYEQYF
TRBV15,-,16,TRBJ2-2,CATSRDVNSGTGELFF
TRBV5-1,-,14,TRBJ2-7,CASSLVGGNYEQYF
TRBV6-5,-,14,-,CASSYSQGFYEQYF
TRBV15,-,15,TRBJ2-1,CATRPKTGIYNEQFF
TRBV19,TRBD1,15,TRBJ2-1,CASSIDRGTYNEQFF
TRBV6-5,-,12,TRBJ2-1,CASKDGHNEQFF
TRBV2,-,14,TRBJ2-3,CASSAIGGSDTQYF
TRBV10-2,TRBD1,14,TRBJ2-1,CASSEGTGVDEQFF
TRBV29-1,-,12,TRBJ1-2,CSVEDTGYGYTF
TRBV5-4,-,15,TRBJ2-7,CASSLEGPRGYEQYF
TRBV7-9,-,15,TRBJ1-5,CASSTQGLGNQPQHF
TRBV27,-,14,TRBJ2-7,CASSYSRGAYEQYF
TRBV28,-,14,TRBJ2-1,CASSFFGAYNEQFF
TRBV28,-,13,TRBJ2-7,CASSLFRVYEQYF
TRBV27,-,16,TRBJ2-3,CASSPSAGPFLDTQYF
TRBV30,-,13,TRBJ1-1,CAWSPALNTEAFF
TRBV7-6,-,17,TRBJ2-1,CASTPSYLVAHYNEQFF
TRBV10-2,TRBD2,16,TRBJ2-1,CASSDGGGGSYNEQFF
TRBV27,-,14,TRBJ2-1,CASSSPTSLDEQFF